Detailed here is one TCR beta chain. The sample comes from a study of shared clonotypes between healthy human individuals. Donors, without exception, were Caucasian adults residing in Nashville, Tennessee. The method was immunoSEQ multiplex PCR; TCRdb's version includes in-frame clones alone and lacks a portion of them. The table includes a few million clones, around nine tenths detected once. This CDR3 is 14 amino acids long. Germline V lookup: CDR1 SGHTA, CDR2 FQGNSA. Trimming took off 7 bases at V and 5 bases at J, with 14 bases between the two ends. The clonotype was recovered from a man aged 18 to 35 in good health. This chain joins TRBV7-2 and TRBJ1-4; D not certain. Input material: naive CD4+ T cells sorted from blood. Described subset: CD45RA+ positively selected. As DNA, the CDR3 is TGTGCCAGCACCCATAACGGGAAAAATGAAAAACTGTTTTTT. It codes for CASTHNGKNEKLFF.